This T cell receptor (beta chain) stems from a study of shared clonotypes between healthy human individuals. What was sequenced on ten immunoSEQ deep assay plates was unsorted PBMC DNA. Libraries were prepared by immunoSEQ multiplex PCR; TCRdb keeps only in-frame clonotypes and omits some of them. The table includes around 500,000 clones, 76% detected once. This CDR3 has 16 residues. The ends were cut back, 5 bases at V and 4 bases at J, with 20 bases in the middle. Germline V gene lookup returns CDR1 LNHDA and CDR2 SQIVND (reference sequence). The sample consisted of PBMCs. V usage is TRBV19 and J usage is TRBJ1-1, with D tentatively TRBD1 (6 bases). The receptor was isolated from a woman aged 40 to 50 in good health. Some clones in this sample may be carry-over from other donors' samples. The CDR3 spells CASSQVGGARSTEAFF. The DNA of the CDR3 is TGTGCCAGTAGTCAGGTAGGGGGGGCAAGGAGCACTGAAGCTTTCTTT.